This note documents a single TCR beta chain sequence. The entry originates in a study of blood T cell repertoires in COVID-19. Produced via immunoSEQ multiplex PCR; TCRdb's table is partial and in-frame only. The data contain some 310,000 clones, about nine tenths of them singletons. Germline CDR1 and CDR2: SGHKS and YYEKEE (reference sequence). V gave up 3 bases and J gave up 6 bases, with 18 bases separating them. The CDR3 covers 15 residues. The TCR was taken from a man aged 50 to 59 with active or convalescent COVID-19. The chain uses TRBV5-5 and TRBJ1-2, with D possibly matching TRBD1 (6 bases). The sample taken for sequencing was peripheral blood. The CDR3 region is CASSSHLGRGNGYTF. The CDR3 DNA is TGTGCCAGCAGCTCCCACCTCGGCAGGGGAAATGGCTACACCTTC.